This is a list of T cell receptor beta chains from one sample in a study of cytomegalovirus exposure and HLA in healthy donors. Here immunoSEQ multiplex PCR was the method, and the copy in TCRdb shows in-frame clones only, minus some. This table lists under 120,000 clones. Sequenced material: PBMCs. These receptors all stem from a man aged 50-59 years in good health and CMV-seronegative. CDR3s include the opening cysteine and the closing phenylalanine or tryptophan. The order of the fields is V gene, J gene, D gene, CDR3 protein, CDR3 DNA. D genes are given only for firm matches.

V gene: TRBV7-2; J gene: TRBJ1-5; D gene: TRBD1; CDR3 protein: CASSLGWDRGNQPQHF; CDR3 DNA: TGTGCCAGCAGCTTAGGGTGGGACAGAGGCAATCAGCCCCAGCATTTT
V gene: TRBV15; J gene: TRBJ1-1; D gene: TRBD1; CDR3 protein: CATSSKRGPMNTEAFF; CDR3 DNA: TGTGCCACCAGCAGTAAAAGGGGGCCCATGAACACTGAAGCTTTCTTT
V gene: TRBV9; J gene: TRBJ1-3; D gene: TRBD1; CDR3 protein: CASSPVGTAGNTIYF; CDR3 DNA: TGTGCCAGCAGCCCCGTTGGGACAGCTGGAAACACCATATATTTT
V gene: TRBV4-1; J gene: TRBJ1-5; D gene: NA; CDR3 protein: CASSQRDGNQPQHF; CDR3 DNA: TGCGCCAGCAGCCAAAGAGACGGGAATCAGCCCCAGCATTTT
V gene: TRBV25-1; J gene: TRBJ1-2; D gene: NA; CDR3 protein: CASSPGEGYTF; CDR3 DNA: TGTGCCAGCAGTCCGGGGGAAGGCTACACCTTC
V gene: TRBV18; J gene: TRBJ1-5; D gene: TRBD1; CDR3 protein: CASSGQGLPQPQHF; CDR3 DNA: TGTGCCAGCTCAGGACAGGGTCTCCCTCAGCCCCAGCATTTT
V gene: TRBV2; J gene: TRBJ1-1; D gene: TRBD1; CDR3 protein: CASSAEGGGTEAFF; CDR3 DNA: TGTGCCAGCAGTGCCGAAGGGGGCGGGACTGAAGCTTTCTTT
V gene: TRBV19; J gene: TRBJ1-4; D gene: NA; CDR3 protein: CASSATGTNEKLFF; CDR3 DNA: TGTGCCAGTAGTGCAACAGGGACTAATGAAAAACTGTTTTTT
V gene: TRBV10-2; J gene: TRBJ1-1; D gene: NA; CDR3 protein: CASSGAGTGATEAFF; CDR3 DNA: TGCGCCAGCAGTGGGGCCGGGACTGGAGCCACTGAAGCTTTCTTT
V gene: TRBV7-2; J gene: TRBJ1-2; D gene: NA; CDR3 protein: CASSFGQTDYGYTF; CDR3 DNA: TGTGCCAGCAGCTTCGGACAAACGGACTATGGCTACACCTTC
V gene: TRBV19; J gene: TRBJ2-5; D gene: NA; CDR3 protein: CASSPPLETQYF; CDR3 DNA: TGTGCCAGTAGTCCTCCCTTGGAGACCCAGTACTTC
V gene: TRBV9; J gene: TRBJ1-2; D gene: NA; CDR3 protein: CASSVVQDYGYTF; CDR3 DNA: TGTGCCAGCAGCGTAGTACAGGATTATGGCTACACCTTC
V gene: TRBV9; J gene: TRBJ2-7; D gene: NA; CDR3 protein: CASSVVGGGIGEQYF; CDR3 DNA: TGTGCCAGCAGCGTAGTAGGGGGCGGGATTGGCGAGCAGTACTTC
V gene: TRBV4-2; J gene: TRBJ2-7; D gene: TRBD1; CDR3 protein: CASSQDGTGFLGEQYF; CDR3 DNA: TGTGCCAGCAGCCAGGATGGGACAGGGTTCCTTGGCGAGCAGTACTTC
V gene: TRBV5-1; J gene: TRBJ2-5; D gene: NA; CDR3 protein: CASSRNPGYQETQYF; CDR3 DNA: TGCGCCAGCAGCCGGAACCCAGGGTACCAAGAGACCCAGTACTTC
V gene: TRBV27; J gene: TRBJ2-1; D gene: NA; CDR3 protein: CASRGAREQFF; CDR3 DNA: TGTGCCAGCAGGGGGGCGAGGGAGCAGTTCTTC
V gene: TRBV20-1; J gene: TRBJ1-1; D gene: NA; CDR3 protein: CSARDYTEAFF; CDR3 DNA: TGCAGTGCTAGAGACTACACTGAAGCTTTCTTT
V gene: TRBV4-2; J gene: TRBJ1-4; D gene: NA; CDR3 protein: CASSQERGGEKLFF; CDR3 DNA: TGTGCCAGCAGCCAAGAGCGCGGTGGTGAAAAACTGTTTTTT
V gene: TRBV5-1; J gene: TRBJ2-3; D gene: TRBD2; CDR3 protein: CASSLGPAGEVTDTQYF; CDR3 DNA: TGCGCCAGCAGCTTGGGGCCAGCGGGGGAGGTGACAGATACGCAGTATTTT
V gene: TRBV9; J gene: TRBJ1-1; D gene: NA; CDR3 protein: CASSVSENPGTEAFF; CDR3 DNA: TGTGCCAGCAGCGTATCGGAAAATCCGGGCACTGAAGCTTTCTTT
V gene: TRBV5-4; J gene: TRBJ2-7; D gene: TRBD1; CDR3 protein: CASSSAGTGVAYEQYF; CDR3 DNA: TGTGCCAGCAGCTCCGCCGGGACAGGGGTCGCCTACGAGCAGTACTTC
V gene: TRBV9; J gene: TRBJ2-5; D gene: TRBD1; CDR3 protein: CASSVGTGKAQETQYF; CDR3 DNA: TGTGCCAGCAGCGTAGGGACAGGAAAAGCTCAAGAGACCCAGTACTTC
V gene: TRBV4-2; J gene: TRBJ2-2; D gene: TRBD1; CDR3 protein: CASSPLGQGEVGELFF; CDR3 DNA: TGTGCCAGCAGCCCACTGGGACAGGGGGAAGTGGGGGAGCTGTTTTTT
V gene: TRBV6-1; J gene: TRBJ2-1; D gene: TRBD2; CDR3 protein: CASSEGLAEYNEQFF; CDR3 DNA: TGTGCCAGCAGTGAGGGACTAGCGGAATACAATGAGCAGTTCTTC
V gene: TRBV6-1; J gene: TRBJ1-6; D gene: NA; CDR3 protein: CASSELALKPYNSPLHF; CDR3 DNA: TGTGCCAGCAGTGAGTTGGCCTTAAAACCCTATAATTCACCCCTCCACTTT